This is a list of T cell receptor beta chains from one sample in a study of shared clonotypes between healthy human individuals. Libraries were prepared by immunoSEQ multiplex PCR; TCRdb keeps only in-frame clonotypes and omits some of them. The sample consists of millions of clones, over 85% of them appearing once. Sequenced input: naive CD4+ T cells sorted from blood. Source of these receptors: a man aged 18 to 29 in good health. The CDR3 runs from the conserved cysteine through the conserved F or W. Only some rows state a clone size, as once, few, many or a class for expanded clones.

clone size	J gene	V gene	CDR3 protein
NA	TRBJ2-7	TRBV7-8	CASSLAPVFQGYEQYF
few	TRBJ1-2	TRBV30	CAWSGTGSYGYTF
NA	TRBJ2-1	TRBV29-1	CSAYTGTSGGSYNEQFF
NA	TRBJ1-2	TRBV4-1	CASSQAQVNYGYTF
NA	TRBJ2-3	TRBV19	CASSALVADTQYF
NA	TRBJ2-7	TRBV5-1	CASSLRQVIPHEQYF
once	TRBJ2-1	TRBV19	CASIPSGRPSYNEQFF
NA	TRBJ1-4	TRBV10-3	CAISERVGNEKLFF
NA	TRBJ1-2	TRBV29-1	CSVLRGTGLGYTF
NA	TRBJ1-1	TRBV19	CASSTRQGRPEAFF
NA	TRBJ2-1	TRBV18	CASSPPGTDNEQFF
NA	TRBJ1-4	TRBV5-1	CASSLDSATNEKLFF
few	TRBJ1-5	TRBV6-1	CASTTGNQPQHF
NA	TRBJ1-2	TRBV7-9	CASSLGSGMIYGYTF
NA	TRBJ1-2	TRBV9	CASSVALTGLYGYTF
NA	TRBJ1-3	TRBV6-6	CASSSPGAGNTIYF
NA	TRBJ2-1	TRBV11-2	CASSPRQGGNEQFF
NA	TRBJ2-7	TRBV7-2	CASSFGASTGGSYEQYF
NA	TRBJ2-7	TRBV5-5	CASSLVSYEQYF
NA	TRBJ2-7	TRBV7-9	CASSLGDWDEQYF
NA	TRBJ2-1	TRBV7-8	CASSLVGGASLYNEQFF
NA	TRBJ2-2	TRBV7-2	CASSLRGQNTGELFF
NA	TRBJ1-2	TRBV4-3	CASSQDGRGNYGYTF
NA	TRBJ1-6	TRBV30	CACRGGDNSPLHF
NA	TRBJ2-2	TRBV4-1	CASSQSGPTFLTGELFF
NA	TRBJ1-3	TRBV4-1	CASSQPQGTRGNTIYF
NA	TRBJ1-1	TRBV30	CAWKGEGEAFF
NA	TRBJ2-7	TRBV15	CATSRGGLASYEQYF
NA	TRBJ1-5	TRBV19	CASSIRYSNQPQHF
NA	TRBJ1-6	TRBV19	CASWDRWNNNSPLHF
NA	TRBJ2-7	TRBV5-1	CASSLVVGSTYEQYF
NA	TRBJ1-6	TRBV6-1	CASSEGDGGISPLHF
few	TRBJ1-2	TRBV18	CANCPGVANYGYTF
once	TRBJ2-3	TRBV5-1	CASSTTTGTDTQYF
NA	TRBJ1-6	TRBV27	CASSSQGNSYNSPLHF
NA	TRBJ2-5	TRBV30	CAWTTQETQYF
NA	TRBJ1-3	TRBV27	CASSSGTSVPSGNTIYF
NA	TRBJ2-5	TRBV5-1	CASSSGTSGRAETQYF
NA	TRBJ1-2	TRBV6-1	CASSDGRSYGYTF